This T cell receptor beta chain was recovered during a study of T cells after yellow fever vaccination. Study overall: Some fractions had low cell numbers, and these were prepared with SMART-Seq v4 Ultra Low Input. The study, taken as a whole, reports: Compared with primary, the secondary response was weaker and peaked at day 5, not 15. Reappearance after the booster was observed for most primary-vaccination clones (roughly 97% CD4, approximately 90% CD8).

From germline, CDR1 is SGHTA and CDR2 FQGNSA. The CDR3 is 13 residues long. Trimming left V 4 bases short and J 7 bases short, with 13 bases between. 5'RACE template switching generated TCR cDNA, adding a universal primer site and UMIs. TCRdb analysed the 5' RACE reads with MiXCR anew, one entry per CDR3 protein. The sample lists around 320,000 distinct CDR3 sequences; 7.5% to 9.5% were seen once. This clonotype was seen at least ten times. Its target is not known. This sequence was found in a man between 18 and 29 years old who received the YFV17D yellow fever vaccine. V and J are TRBV7-2 and TRBJ1-2, with no clear D. This sample comprised CD4+ T cells sorted from PBMCs, obtained 5 days after the yellow fever booster vaccination. The CDR3 loop reads CASSSPETFGYTF. The CDR3 DNA is TGTGCCAGCAGCTCCCCCGAGACCTTTGGCTACACCTTC.